A selection of T cell receptor beta chains follows, all from one sample in a study of cytomegalovirus exposure and HLA in healthy donors. The repertoire was sequenced with immunoSEQ multiplex PCR; TCRdb's copy has only in-frame clones and lacks some. The data contain 130,000 or so clones, 80% to 85% of them seen just once; the ten biggest clones take up 2.1%. The sample consisted of PBMCs. The source of these receptors is a man in his thirties or forties in good health and CMV-seronegative. The CDR3 runs from the conserved cysteine through the conserved F or W. A D gene is named only where the DNA matches it firmly. Clone size appears in some rows only: once, few, many, or a class for an expanded clone.

CDR3 protein | CDR3 DNA | V gene | CDR3 length | clone size | J gene | D gene
CASSLFAGGPPGELFF | TGTGCCAGCAGCTTATTTGCGGGGGGGCCCCCCGGGGAGCTGTTTTTT | TRBV7-2 | 16 | few | TRBJ2-2 | TRBD2
CASSLAARGYNEQFF | TGTGCCAGCAGCTTAGCGGCTAGGGGTTACAATGAGCAGTTCTTC | TRBV7-2 | 15 | few | TRBJ2-1 | -
CASSPKLGGPFFYGYTF | TGTGCCAGCAGCCCAAAGTTGGGAGGGCCTTTCTTTTATGGCTACACCTTC | TRBV21-1 | 17 | - | TRBJ1-2 | -
CASSVMGSRNMNTEAFF | TGTGCCAGCAGCGTCATGGGGAGCCGTAATATGAACACTGAAGCTTTCTTT | TRBV9 | 17 | - | TRBJ1-1 | -
CASSAAPGSYEQYF | TGTGCCAGCAGCGCGGCCCCAGGGTCCTACGAGCAGTACTTC | TRBV5-4 | 14 | - | TRBJ2-7 | -
CASSVVVRDSTRPQHF | TGTGCCAGCAGCGTAGTTGTCAGGGACAGTACTCGGCCCCAGCATTTT | TRBV9 | 16 | few | TRBJ1-5 | TRBD1
CASNDRIYGYTF | TGTGCCAGTAATGACAGGATCTATGGCTACACCTTC | TRBV19 | 12 | - | TRBJ1-2 | -
CASSERGQAAYGYTF | TGTGCCAGCAGCGAGAGGGGACAGGCCGCATATGGCTACACCTTC | TRBV7-9 | 15 | - | TRBJ1-2 | TRBD1
CASSQGGGGTEAFF | TGTGCCAGCAGCCAAGGGGGAGGGGGCACTGAAGCTTTCTTT | TRBV14 | 14 | - | TRBJ1-1 | -
CASSLIQGALGKETQYF | TGTGCCAGCAGTTTGATACAGGGGGCGCTGGGTAAAGAGACCCAGTACTTC | TRBV5-8 | 17 | - | TRBJ2-5 | TRBD1